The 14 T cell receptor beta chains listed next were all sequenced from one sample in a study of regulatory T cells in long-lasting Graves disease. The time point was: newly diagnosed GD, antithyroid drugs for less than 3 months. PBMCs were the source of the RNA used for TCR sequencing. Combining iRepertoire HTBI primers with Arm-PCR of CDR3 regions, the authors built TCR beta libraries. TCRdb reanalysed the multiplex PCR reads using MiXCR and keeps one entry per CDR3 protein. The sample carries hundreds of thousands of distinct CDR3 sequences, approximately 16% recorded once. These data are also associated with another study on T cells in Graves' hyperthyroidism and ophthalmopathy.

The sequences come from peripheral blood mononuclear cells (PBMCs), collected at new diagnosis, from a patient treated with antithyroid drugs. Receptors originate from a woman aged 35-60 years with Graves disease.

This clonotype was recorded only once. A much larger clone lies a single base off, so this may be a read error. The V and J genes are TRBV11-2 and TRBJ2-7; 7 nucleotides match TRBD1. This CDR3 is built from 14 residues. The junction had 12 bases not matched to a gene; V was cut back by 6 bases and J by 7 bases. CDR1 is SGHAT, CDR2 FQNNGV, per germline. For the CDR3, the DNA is TGTGCCAGCAGAACATACGACAGGGTTAATGAGCAGTACTTC. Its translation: CASRTYDRVNEQYF.

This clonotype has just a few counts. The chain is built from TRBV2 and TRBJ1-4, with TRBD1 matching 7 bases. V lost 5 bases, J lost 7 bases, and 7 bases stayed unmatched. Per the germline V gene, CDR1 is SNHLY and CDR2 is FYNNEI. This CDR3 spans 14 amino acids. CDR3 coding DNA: TGTGCCAGCAGTCAAAACAGGGGTGGTGAAAAACTGTTTTTT. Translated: CASSQNRGGEKLFF.

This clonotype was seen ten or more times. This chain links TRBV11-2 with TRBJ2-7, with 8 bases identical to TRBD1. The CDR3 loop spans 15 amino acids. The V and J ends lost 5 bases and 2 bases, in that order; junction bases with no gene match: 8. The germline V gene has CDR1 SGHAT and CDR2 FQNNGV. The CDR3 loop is CASSAGTGRTYEQYF. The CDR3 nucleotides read TGTGCCAGCAGCGCCGGGACAGGAAGGACCTACGAGCAGTACTTC.

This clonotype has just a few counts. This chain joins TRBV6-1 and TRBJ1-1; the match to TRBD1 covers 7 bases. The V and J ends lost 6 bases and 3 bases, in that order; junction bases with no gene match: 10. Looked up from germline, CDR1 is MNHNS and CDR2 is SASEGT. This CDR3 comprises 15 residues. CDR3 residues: CASSRQGGVDTEAFF. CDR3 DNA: TGTGCCAGCAGCAGACAGGGCGGGGTGGACACTGAAGCTTTCTTT.

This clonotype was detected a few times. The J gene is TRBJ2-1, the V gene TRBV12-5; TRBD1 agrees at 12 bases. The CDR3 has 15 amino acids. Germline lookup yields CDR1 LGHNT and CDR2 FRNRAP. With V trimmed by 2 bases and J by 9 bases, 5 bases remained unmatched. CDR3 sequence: CASGLPGQGAGEQFF. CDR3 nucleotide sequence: TGTGCTAGTGGTTTGCCGGGACAGGGGGCTGGTGAGCAGTTCTTC.

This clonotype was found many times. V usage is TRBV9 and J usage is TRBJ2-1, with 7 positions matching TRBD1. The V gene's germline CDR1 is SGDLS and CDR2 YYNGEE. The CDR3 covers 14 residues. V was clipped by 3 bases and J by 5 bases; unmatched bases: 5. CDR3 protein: CASSAGTVNNEQFF. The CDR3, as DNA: TGTGCCAGCAGCGCCGGGACAGTAAACAATGAGCAGTTCTTC.

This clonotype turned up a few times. The CDR3 nucleotides are TGTGCCAGCAGCCCCAGGGACAGGGGGGGTTCACCGGGGAACACTGAAGCTTTCTTT. Translation gives CASSPRDRGGSPGNTEAFF. The gene calls are TRBV7-9 and TRBJ1-1; 11 positions agree with TRBD1. J gave up 1 base and V 5 bases, and 15 bases lay outside the gene matches. CDR1 is SEHNR and CDR2 is FQNEAQ in the germline V gene (reference sequence). The CDR3 consists of 19 residues.

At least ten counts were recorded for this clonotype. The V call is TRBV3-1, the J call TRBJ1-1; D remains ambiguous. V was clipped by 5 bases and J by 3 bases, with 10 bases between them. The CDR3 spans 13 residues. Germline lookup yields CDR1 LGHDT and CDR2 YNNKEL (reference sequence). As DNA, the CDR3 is TGTGCCAGCAGCTACCTCCCGGACACTGAAGCTTTCTTT. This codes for CASSYLPDTEAFF.

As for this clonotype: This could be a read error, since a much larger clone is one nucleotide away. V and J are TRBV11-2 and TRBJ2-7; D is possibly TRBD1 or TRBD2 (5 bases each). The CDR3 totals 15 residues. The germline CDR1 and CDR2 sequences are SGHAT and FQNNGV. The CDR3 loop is CASSLFSRGPYKQYF. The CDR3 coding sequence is TGTGCCAGCAGCTTATTTAGTCGGGGACCCTACAAGCAGTACTTC.

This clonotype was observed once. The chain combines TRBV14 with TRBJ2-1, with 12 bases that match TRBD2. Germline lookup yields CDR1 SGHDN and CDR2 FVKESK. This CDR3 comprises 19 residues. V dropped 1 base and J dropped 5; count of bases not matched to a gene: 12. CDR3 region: CASSQGLAGVVSGHNEQFF. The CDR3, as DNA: TGTGCCAGCAGCCAAGGACTAGCGGGAGTGGTCTCGGGCCACAATGAGCAGTTCTTC.

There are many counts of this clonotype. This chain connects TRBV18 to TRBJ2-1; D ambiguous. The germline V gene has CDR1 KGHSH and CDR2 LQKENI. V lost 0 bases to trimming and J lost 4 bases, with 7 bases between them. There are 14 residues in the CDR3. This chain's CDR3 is CASSPPFGYNEQFF. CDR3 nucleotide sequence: TGTGCCAGCTCACCACCGTTTGGATACAATGAGCAGTTCTTC. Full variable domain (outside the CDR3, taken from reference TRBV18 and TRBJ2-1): NAGVMQNPRHLVRRRGQEARLRCSPMKGHSHVYWYRQLPEEGLKFMVYLQKENIIDESGMPKERFSAEFPKEGPSILRIQQVVRGDSAAYFCASSPPFGYNEQFFGPGTRLTVL.

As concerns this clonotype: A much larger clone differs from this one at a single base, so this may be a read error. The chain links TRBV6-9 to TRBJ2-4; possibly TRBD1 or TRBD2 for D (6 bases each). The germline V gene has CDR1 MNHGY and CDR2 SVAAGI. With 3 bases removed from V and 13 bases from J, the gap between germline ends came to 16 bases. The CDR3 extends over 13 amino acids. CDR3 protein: CASSYGGGNEQYF. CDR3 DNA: TGTGCCAGCAGTTACGGGGGCGGGAATGAGCAGTACTTC.

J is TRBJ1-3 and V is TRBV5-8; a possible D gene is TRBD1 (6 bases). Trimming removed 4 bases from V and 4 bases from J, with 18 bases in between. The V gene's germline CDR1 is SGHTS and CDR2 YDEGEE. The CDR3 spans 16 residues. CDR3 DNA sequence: TGTGCCAGCAGCGCAAAGGGTTGCGGGGGCGGAAACACCATATATTTT. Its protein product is CASSAKGCGGGNTIYF.

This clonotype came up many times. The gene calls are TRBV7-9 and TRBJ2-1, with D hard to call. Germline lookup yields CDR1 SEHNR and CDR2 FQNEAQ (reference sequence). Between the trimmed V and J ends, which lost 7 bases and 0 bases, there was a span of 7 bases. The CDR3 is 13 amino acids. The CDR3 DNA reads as TGTGCCAGCAAACCTAGCTCCTACAATGAGCAGTTCTTC. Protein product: CASKPSSYNEQFF. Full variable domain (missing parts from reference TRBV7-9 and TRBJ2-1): DTGVSQNPRHKITKRGQNVTFRCDPISEHNRLYWYRQTLGQGPEFLTYFQNEAQLEKSRLLSDRFSAERPKGSFSTLEIQRTEQGDSAMYLCASKPSSYNEQFFGPGTRLTVL.